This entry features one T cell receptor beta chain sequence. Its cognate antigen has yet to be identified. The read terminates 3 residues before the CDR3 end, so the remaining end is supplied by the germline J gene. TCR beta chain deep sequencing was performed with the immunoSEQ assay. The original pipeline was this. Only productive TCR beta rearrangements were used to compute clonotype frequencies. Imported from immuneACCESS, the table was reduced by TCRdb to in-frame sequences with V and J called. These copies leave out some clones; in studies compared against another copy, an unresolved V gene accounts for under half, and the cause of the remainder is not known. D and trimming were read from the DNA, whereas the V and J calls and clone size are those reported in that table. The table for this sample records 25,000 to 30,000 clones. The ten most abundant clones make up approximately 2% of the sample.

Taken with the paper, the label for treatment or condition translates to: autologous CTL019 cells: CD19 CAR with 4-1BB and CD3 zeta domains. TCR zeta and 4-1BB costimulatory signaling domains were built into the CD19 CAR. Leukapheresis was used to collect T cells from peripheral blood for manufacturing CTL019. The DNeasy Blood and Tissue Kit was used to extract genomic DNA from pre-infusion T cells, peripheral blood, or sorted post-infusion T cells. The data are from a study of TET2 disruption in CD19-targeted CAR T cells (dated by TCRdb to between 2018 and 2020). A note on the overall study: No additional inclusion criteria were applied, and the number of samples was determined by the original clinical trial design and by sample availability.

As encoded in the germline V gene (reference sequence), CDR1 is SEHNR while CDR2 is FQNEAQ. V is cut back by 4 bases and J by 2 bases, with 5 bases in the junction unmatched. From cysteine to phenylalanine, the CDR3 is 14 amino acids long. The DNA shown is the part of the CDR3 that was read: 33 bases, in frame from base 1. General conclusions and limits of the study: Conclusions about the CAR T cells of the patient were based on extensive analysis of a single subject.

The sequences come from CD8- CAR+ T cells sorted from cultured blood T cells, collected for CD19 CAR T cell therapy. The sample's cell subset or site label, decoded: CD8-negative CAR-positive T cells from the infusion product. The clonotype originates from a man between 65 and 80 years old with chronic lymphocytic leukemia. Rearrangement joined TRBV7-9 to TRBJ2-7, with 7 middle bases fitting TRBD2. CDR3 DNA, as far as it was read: TGTGCCAGCAGCTCTAGGACTAGTCCCTACGAG. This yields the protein CASSSRTSPYE. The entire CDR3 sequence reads CASSSRTSPYEQYF. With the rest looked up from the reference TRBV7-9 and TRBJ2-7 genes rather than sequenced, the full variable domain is DTGVSQNPRHKITKRGQNVTFRCDPISEHNRLYWYRQTLGQGPEFLTYFQNEAQLEKSRLLSDRFSAERPKGSFSTLEIQRTEQGDSAMYLCASSSRTSPYEQYFGPGTRLTVT.